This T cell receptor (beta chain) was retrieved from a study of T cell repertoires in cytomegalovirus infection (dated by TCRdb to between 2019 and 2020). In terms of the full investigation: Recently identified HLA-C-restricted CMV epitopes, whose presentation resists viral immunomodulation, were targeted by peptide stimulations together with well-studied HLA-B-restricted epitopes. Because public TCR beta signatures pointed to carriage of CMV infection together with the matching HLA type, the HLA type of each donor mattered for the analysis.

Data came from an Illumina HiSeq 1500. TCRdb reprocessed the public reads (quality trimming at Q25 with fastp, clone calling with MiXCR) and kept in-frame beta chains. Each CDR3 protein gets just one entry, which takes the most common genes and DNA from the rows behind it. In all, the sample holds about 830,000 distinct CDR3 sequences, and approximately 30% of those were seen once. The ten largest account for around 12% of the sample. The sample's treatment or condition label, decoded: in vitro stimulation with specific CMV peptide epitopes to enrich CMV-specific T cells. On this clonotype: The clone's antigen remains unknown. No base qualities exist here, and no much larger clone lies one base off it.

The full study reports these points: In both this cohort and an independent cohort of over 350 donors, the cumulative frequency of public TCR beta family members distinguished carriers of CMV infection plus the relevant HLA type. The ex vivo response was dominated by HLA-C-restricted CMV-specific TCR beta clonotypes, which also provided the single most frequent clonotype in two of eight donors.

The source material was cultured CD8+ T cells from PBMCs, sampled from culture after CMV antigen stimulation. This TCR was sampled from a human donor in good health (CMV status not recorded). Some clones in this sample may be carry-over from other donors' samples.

The CDR3 region: CASSFTGANEQFF. The DNA reads as follows: TGTGCCAGCAGTTTCACAGGGGCAAATGAGCAGTTCTTC. This chain is built from TRBV27 and TRBJ2-1, with 7 middle bases fitting TRBD1. The junction shows trimming of 3 bases on V and 7 bases on J, and the gene matches do not reach 3 bases of it. From its cysteine to its phenylalanine, the CDR3 spans 13 amino acids. Only the CDR3 region is kept as DNA, spanning 39 bases read in frame from base 1. From a lookup of the germline V gene (reference sequence), CDR1 and CDR2 are MNHEY and SMNVEV.